Reported below is one T cell receptor (beta chain). The antigen remains undetermined. Method: immunoSEQ multiplex PCR; TCRdb's copy keeps in-frame clones and lacks some. This table has more than 15,000 clones, about 81% appearing once. CD4+ T cells from unexposed donors were obtained before the COVID-19 pandemic (2011-2018). Isolation of CD4+ T cells took place after roughly nine days in culture. Cells permitting, SARS-CoV-2 S/N and four cold-coronavirus spikes were tested on unexposed-donor CD4+ T cells. Cultures held under 2.5 million PBMCs per well with roughly 10 IU/ml IL-2. Half the medium was replaced with IL-2 medium on days 3 and 7. The data originate from a study of CD4 T cells in relation to SARS-CoV-2 and coronaviruses. Across the study: PBMCs were cultured with antigen for 10 days before TCR beta sequencing.

The CDR3 is 14 residues long. CDR1 SQVTM and CDR2 ANQGSEA come from the germline V gene. The V end was cut by 2 bases, the J end by 1 base, with 11 bases between. The receptor comes from a human donor in good health. The specimen sequenced was CD4+ T cells from PBMCs, cultured in vitro. The chain couples TRBV29-1 to TRBJ1-1; D unresolved. Here the CDR3 DNA reads TGCAGCGTTGAAAAGGGTGCCAGGAACACTGAAGCTTTCTTT. This gives the protein CSVEKGARNTEAFF. Complete variable domain (other parts from reference TRBV29-1 and TRBJ1-1): SAVISQKPSRDICQRGTSLTIQCQVDSQVTMMFWYRQQPGQSLTLIATANQGSEATYESGFVIDKFPISRPNLTFSTLTVSNMSPEDSSIYLCSVEKGARNTEAFFGQGTRLTVV.